Below, 8 T cell receptor beta chains from the same sample are listed, as sequenced in a study of blood T cell repertoires in COVID-19. Generated by immunoSEQ multiplex PCR, the TCRdb table keeps only in-frame clones and is missing some. The table lists about 350,000 clones, roughly 89% of them singletons. The sample taken for sequencing was peripheral blood. These receptor sequences come from a woman younger than 35 who had recovered from COVID-19.

The chain carries TRBV24-1 and TRBJ1-5; TRBD1 matches 8 bases. J lost 2 bases, V lost 3 bases, and 8 bases had no gene match. The germline V gene has CDR1 KGHDR and CDR2 SFDVKD. This CDR3 is built from 17 residues. CDR3 protein: CATSDQQGVGGNQPQHF. Here the CDR3 DNA reads TGTGCCACCAGTGATCAACAGGGGGTAGGGGGCAATCAGCCCCAGCATTTT.

This chain links TRBV7-8 with TRBJ2-1, with 9 bases aligning to TRBD2. The V and J ends lost 5 bases and 9 bases, in that order; junction bases with no gene match: 8. The germline CDR1 and CDR2 sequences are SGHVS and FQNEAQ. The CDR3 is 14 residues long. The CDR3 DNA reads TGTGCCAGCAGCACCGGGGCTAGCGGGGTTGAGCAGTTCTTC. Translated: CASSTGASGVEQFF.

The rearrangement uses TRBV5-5 and TRBJ2-5; the D is unclear. Germline V CDR1 and CDR2: SGHKS, YYEKEE (reference sequence). The CDR3 consists of 13 residues. V lost 0 bases to trimming and J lost 1 base, with 4 bases between them. CDR3 DNA: TGTGCCAGCAGCTTGGGCAGCCAAGAGACCCAGTACTTC. Its protein is CASSLGSQETQYF.

The chain combines TRBV10-3 with TRBJ2-3, with 8 bases matching TRBD2. The CDR3 runs 16 residues. V shed 0 bases and J 1 base; nucleotides not matched to a gene: 3. In germline, CDR1 is ENHRY, CDR2 SYGVKD. The CDR3 spells CAISESGRGGTDTQYF. CDR3 DNA sequence: TGTGCCATCAGTGAGTCCGGGCGGGGGGGCACAGATACGCAGTATTTT.

The rearrangement uses TRBV6-2 or TRBV6-3 and TRBJ1-2, with D unresolved. The germline CDR1 and CDR2 sequences are MNHEY and SVGEGT. The CDR3 covers 12 residues. Trimming shortened V by 5 bases and J by 4 bases, and 8 bases separated the two germline ends. The CDR3 coding sequence is TGTGCCAGCAGTCAGAGGTCCTATGGCTACACCTTC. The encoded protein is CASSQRSYGYTF.

This chain's CDR3 is CASASFTDTQYF. The CDR3 DNA follows: TGTGCTAGTGCTTCTTTTACAGATACGCAGTATTTT. The chain carries TRBV12-5 and TRBJ2-3, with D hard to call. The CDR3 runs 12 residues. Per germline, CDR1 LGHNT and CDR2 FRNRAP. Trimming shortened V by 7 bases and J by 3 bases, and 8 bases separated the two germline ends.

The gene calls are TRBV5-1 and TRBJ2-1; D call uncertain. Deletions cut 4 bases from V and 3 bases from J, with 23 bases between. Germline loops: CDR1 SGHRS, CDR2 YFSETQ. This CDR3 region has 18 residues. For the CDR3, the DNA is TGCGCCAGCAGCCTCTCTTATAAAACACCCGCATACTACAATGAGCAGTTCTTC. It specifies CASSLSYKTPAYYNEQFF. Complete variable domain (other parts from reference TRBV5-1 and TRBJ2-1): KAGVTQTPRYLIKTRGQQVTLSCSPISGHRSVSWYQQTPGQGLQFLFEYFSETQRNKGNFPGRFSGRQFSNSRSEMNVSTLELGDSALYLCASSLSYKTPAYYNEQFFGPGTRLTVL.

The CDR3 bases are TGTGCCAGCAGCAAGGACAGCGATTCCCGTGATGAAAAACTGTTTTTT. Residues: CASSKDSDSRDEKLFF. V usage is TRBV3-1 (or the pseudogene TRBV3-2) and J usage is TRBJ1-4; D possibly corresponds to TRBD1 (6 bases). Trimming pared 5 bases from V and 6 bases from J, leaving 19 bases between. The CDR3 consists of 16 residues. The germline gives CDR1 LGHDT, CDR2 YNNKEL (reference sequence).